The 10 T cell receptor beta chains reported below all come from one sample, sequenced in a study of T cells of healthy individuals. TCRdb re-derived calls from the 5' RACE reads in MiXCR, one entry per CDR3 protein. The sample consists of approximately 100,000 distinct CDR3 sequences, around 17% of them appearing once. Receptors were obtained from a human donor in good health.

Many counts were recorded for this clonotype. The CDR3 sequence: CASSRTGYGYTF. CDR3 DNA sequence: TGTGCCAGCAGCAGGACAGGCTATGGCTACACCTTC. This chain uses TRBV12-3 or TRBV12-4 with TRBJ1-2; 7 nucleotides line up with TRBD1. The CDR3 spans 12 residues. Losses at the gene ends were 6 bases for V and 4 bases for J; bases not matched to a gene: 2.

The CDR3, as DNA: TGCAGTGCTCTAAGCCGAAAACTAGCGGGAGGATGGAATGAGCAGTTCTTC. Amino acid sequence: CSALSRKLAGGWNEQFF. The V call is TRBV20-1, the J call TRBJ2-1; TRBD2 matches 12 bases. Looked up from germline, CDR1 is DFQATT and CDR2 is SNEGSKA (reference sequence). The CDR3 covers 17 residues. Losses at the gene ends were 5 bases for V and 7 bases for J; bases not matched to a gene: 15.

Only a few counts were recorded for this clonotype. The genes are TRBV20-1 and TRBJ1-4, with D maybe TRBD1 (5 bases). The ends were cut back, 5 bases at V and 4 bases at J, with 17 bases in the middle. The CDR3 extends over 15 amino acids. Looked up from germline, CDR1 is DFQATT and CDR2 is SNEGSKA (reference sequence). The CDR3 DNA sequence: TGCAGTGCTTGGGACGGCCACCAATTTAATGAAAAACTGTTTTTT. Amino acid sequence: CSAWDGHQFNEKLFF.

The CDR3 DNA sequence: TGTGCCAGCAGCTTCATAGCGGGGTCCTACGAGCAGTACTTC. Its translation: CASSFIAGSYEQYF. V usage is TRBV7-3 and J usage is TRBJ2-7, with TRBD2 identical over 8 bases. J gave up 1 base and V 3 bases, and 2 bases lay outside the gene matches. Germline V gives CDR1 SGHTA, CDR2 FQGTGA. The CDR3 runs to 14 residues.

The V gene is TRBV24-1, the J gene TRBJ1-5; unclear D gene. The germline V gene encodes CDR1 KGHDR and CDR2 SFDVKD. Trimming took off 10 bases at V and 7 bases at J, with 13 bases between the two ends. CDR3 length: 12 amino acids. This CDR3 is CATGRGDQPQHF. Here the CDR3 DNA reads TGTGCCACGGGGAGAGGCGACCAGCCCCAGCATTTT.

CDR3 residues: CASSLRTSGYPETQYF. CDR3 DNA sequence: TGTGCCAGCAGTTTACGAACTAGCGGTTACCCAGAGACCCAGTACTTC. The chain employs TRBV27 and TRBJ2-5; 8 nucleotides match TRBD2. This CDR3 spans 16 amino acids. V was clipped by 2 bases and J by 4 bases; unmatched bases: 9. Germline V gene lookup returns CDR1 MNHEY and CDR2 SMNVEV (reference sequence).

This clonotype was seen a handful of times. This sequence joins TRBV5-1 and TRBJ2-3; D is unclear. This CDR3 spans 13 amino acids. From germline, CDR1 is SGHRS and CDR2 YFSETQ. Trimming shortened V by 2 bases and J by 0 bases, and 4 bases separated the two germline ends. The CDR3 sequence is CASSFSSTDTQYF. For the CDR3, the DNA is TGCGCCAGCAGCTTTTCGAGCACAGATACGCAGTATTTT.

The V gene is TRBV9, the J gene TRBJ2-7; D might be TRBD1 (5 bases). This CDR3 has 13 amino acids. Germline V gives CDR1 SGDLS, CDR2 YYNGEE. Trimming cost V 0 bases and J 5 bases, with 9 bases left between them. CDR3 DNA sequence: TGTGCCAGCAGCGTAGGGCCAGGGAACGAGCAGTACTTC. Its translation is CASSVGPGNEQYF.

This clonotype was found a few times. This rearrangement joins TRBV6-1 to TRBJ1-2, with 7 bases that match TRBD1. CDR3 length equals 12 residues. V lost 6 bases, J lost 8 bases, and 6 bases stayed unmatched. Germline V lookup: CDR1 MNHNS, CDR2 SASEGT. The DNA for the CDR3 is TGTGCCAGCAGGAGACAGGGTACAGGCTACACCTTC. Translation gives CASRRQGTGYTF.

This clonotype was detected ten times or more. The chain carries TRBV27 and TRBJ2-1; 7 positions match TRBD2. Trimming removed 5 bases from V and 10 bases from J; junction bases left unmatched: 5. The CDR3 has 12 amino acids. CDR1 MNHEY and CDR2 SMNVEV come from the germline V gene (reference sequence). CDR3 loop: CASSLRGYEQFF. CDR3 DNA: TGTGCCAGCAGTCTGCGGGGGTACGAGCAGTTCTTC.